The 25 T cell receptor beta chains below were found in one sample sequenced in a study of T cell responses to AZD1222 COVID-19 vaccine. Profiling relied on immunoSEQ multiplex PCR, and the TCRdb table lists in-frame clones only, not all of them. The sample lists about 110,000 clones, around nine tenths occurring once. Material: peripheral blood, obtained on day 0 of AZD1222 vaccination. These receptors originate from an adult in good health.

V usage is TRBV3-1 (or the pseudogene TRBV3-2) and J usage is TRBJ1-2; perhaps TRBD1 as D (6 bases). There are 16 residues in the CDR3. V dropped 1 base and J dropped 3 bases, with 15 bases sitting between them. Germline V gives CDR1 LGHDT, CDR2 YNNKEL (reference sequence). In DNA form, the CDR3 reads TGTGCCAGCAGCCAAGGGCCTAGGGGGGGCGACTATGGCTACACCTTC. Its protein product is CASSQGPRGGDYGYTF.

This rearrangement joins TRBV9 to TRBJ2-5; 7 bases line up with TRBD1. The CDR3 consists of 14 residues. Germline loops: CDR1 SGDLS, CDR2 YYNGEE. The trim removed 4 bases at V and 5 bases at J, leaving 8 bases unmatched. In DNA form, the CDR3 reads TGTGCCAGCAGCCAGCGGTCCAGGGGGGAGACCCAGTACTTC. Protein sequence: CASSQRSRGETQYF.

The rearrangement links TRBV5-1 to TRBJ2-7; TRBD1 aligns across 10 bases. The CDR3 has 15 amino acids. Per the germline V gene, CDR1 is SGHRS and CDR2 is YFSETQ. V shed 1 base and J 3 bases; nucleotides not matched to a gene: 4. CDR3 sequence reads: CASSLLGQGGYEQYF. For the CDR3, the DNA is TGCGCCAGCAGCTTGTTAGGACAGGGGGGCTACGAGCAGTACTTC.

The chain carries TRBV24-1 and TRBJ1-1; perhaps TRBD1 as D (5 bases). CDR1 and CDR2 (germline): KGHDR, SFDVKD. This CDR3 is 13 amino acids long. The V end lost 9 bases, the J end lost 1 base, and 11 bases lay between the germline ends. The CDR3 loop is CATSRGENTEAFF. CDR3 in DNA: TGTGCCACCTCCCGGGGGGAGAACACTGAAGCTTTCTTT.

The CDR3 is CASSLGQGKGGNQPQHF. The CDR3 DNA reads as TGTGCCAGCAGCTTAGGCCAGGGGAAAGGGGGCAATCAGCCCCAGCATTTT. This chain uses TRBV7-9 with TRBJ1-5; tentatively, D is TRBD1 (6 bases). Trimming left V 1 base short and J 2 bases short, with 15 bases between. Looked up from germline, CDR1 is SEHNR and CDR2 is FQNEAQ (reference sequence). This CDR3 is 17 amino acids long.

J is TRBJ1-1 and V is TRBV27, with D uncertain. The V gene lost 6 bases and the J gene lost 1 base, with 12 bases spanning the gap. Germline assignment: CDR1 MNHEY and CDR2 SMNVEV (reference sequence). CDR3 size: 14 residues. This chain's CDR3 is CASRRVTQNTEAFF. CDR3 nucleotides: TGTGCCAGCAGACGGGTGACACAGAACACTGAAGCTTTCTTT.

V and J are TRBV2 and TRBJ2-4, with D perhaps being TRBD1 or TRBD2 (5 bases each). There are 13 residues in the CDR3. CDR1 and CDR2 from the germline V gene are SNHLY and FYNNEI. The V end was cut by 1 base, the J end by 8 bases, with 9 bases between. CDR3 in amino acids: CASSEGGMDIQYF. The CDR3 DNA reads TGTGCCAGCAGTGAAGGGGGGATGGACATTCAGTACTTC.

The chain joins TRBV29-1 to TRBJ1-1; 7 bases line up with TRBD1. Germline lookup yields CDR1 SQVTM and CDR2 ANQGSEA. CDR3 size: 17 residues. Losses at the gene ends were 3 bases for V and 0 bases for J; bases not matched to a gene: 13. CDR3 bases: TGCAGCGTTGAGGGGGTCAGTAGGGGGCGAATGAACACTGAAGCTTTCTTT. It translates to CSVEGVSRGRMNTEAFF.

The rearrangement joins TRBV7-8 to TRBJ2-7, with D unclear. Germline CDR1 SGHVS, CDR2 FQNEAQ. The germline V and J ends were trimmed by 4 bases and 5 bases, with 12 bases remaining between them. CDR3 length equals 13 residues. The CDR3 DNA reads as TGTGCCAGCAGCTCCCGGGTCTCTGACGAGCAGTACTTC. Protein: CASSSRVSDEQYF. The full variable domain, with the rest looked up from reference TRBV7-8 and TRBJ2-7, is GAGVSQSPRYKVAKRGQDVALRCDPISGHVSLFWYQQALGQGPEFLTYFQNEAQLDKSGLPSDRFFAERPEGSVSTLKIQRTQQEDSAVYLCASSSRVSDEQYFGPGTRLTVT.

The J gene is TRBJ2-7, the V gene TRBV5-8; 7 bases are a match to TRBD1. The CDR3 covers 14 residues. Germline V gene lookup returns CDR1 SGHTS and CDR2 YDEGEE. J was trimmed by 6 bases and V by 0 bases; bases with no gene match: 6. The CDR3 loop reads CASSLGRGPSEQYF. As DNA, the CDR3 is TGTGCCAGCAGCTTGGGAAGGGGGCCGAGCGAGCAGTACTTC.

The table lists this clone with a count of one. V is TRBV12-1 and J is TRBJ2-4; the DNA was not compared with TRBD2, the D call given in the table. TRBV12-1 is annotated as a pseudogene. This CDR3 region has 21 residues. As DNA, the CDR3 is TGTGCCAGCAGCTCCCGGACTAGCGGGGGGCGAACAAACGAATTCAAAAACATTCAGTACTTC. Its translation: CASSSRTSGGRTNEFKNIQYF.

In this sample, this clone turned up once. One junction end disagrees with the germline gene, perhaps due to a read error. The CDR3 sequence: CSPSGSGLPTEAFF. CDR3 nucleotides: TGCAGTCCTAGTGGGAGTGGCCTGCCCACTGAAGCTTTCTTT. The chain combines TRBV20-1 with TRBJ1-1, with D hard to call. Germline CDR1 is DFQATT and CDR2 is SNEGSKA (reference sequence). The CDR3 length is 14 residues.

The V call is TRBV19, the J call TRBJ1-5; possibly TRBD1 for D (5 bases). The CDR3 is 19 residues long. Trimming removed 3 bases at V and 3 bases at J, with 24 bases between. CDR1 is LNHDA and CDR2 is SQIVND in the germline V gene (reference sequence). This CDR3 is CASSMVGARLGVSNQPQHF. CDR3 coding DNA: TGTGCCAGTAGTATGGTGGGAGCAAGGTTGGGGGTTTCCAATCAGCCCCAGCATTTT.

The CDR3 coding sequence is TGTGCCAGCAGTTTGTCGAGGGACTCGCGTGAGTACTTC. Protein: CASSLSRDSREYF. The rearrangement links TRBV27 to TRBJ2-7; possible D gene TRBD2, 6 bases. Germline loops: CDR1 MNHEY, CDR2 SMNVEV (reference sequence). This CDR3 region has 13 residues. V was pared by 3 bases and J by 11 bases, with 17 bases between.

This chain joins TRBV6-5 and TRBJ2-3; TRBD1 agrees at 9 bases. V lost 2 bases to trimming and J lost 6 bases; unmatched junction nucleotides: 9. Germline CDR1 is MNHEY and CDR2 is SVGAGI. This CDR3 contains 16 residues. As DNA, the CDR3 is TGTGCCAGCAGTTACGGACCGGGACAGGGTGATGATACGCAGTATTTT. The encoded protein is CASSYGPGQGDDTQYF.

The V gene is TRBV25-1, the J gene TRBJ2-7; the D call may be TRBD1 or TRBD2 (6 bases each). With 0 bases removed from V and 5 bases from J, the gap between germline ends came to 20 bases. Germline V gene lookup returns CDR1 MGHDK and CDR2 SYGVNS. This CDR3 has 17 residues. The CDR3 nucleotides are TGTGCCAGCAGTGAATATGTCATAAGGGGGATAGCGGACGAGCAGTACTTC. It is translated as CASSEYVIRGIADEQYF.

This rearrangement joins TRBV19 to TRBJ1-3, with a tentative D call TRBD1 (5 bases). Per germline, CDR1 LNHDA and CDR2 SQIVND (reference sequence). V lost 11 bases and J lost 3, with 11 bases in between. CDR3 length: 12 residues. CDR3 DNA: TGTGCCTCCCCGGGACTTGGAAACACCATATATTTT. This translates into CASPGLGNTIYF.

The chain joins TRBV6-2 or TRBV6-3 to TRBJ1-2; D not certain. The CDR3 has 11 residues. The germline V gene has CDR1 MNHEY and CDR2 SVGEGT. Trimming pared 4 bases from V and 2 bases from J, leaving 2 bases between. CDR3 loop: CASSWNYGYTF. The CDR3 nucleotides are TGTGCCAGCAGTTGGAACTATGGCTACACCTTC.

V is TRBV4-1 and J is TRBJ1-2; no firm D call. The germline V gene encodes CDR1 MGHRA and CDR2 YSYEKL. V was shortened by 2 bases and J by 3 bases, with 10 bases between the two germline ends. CDR3 length: 14 residues. The chain's CDR3 is CASSQSERDYGYTF. CDR3 DNA: TGCGCCAGCAGCCAAAGCGAGAGGGACTATGGCTACACCTTC.

This clone appeared once. Here the CDR3 reads CASSFTSAQREQYF. In nucleotides, the CDR3 is TGTGCCAGCAGCTTCACCAGCGCCCAGAGGGAGCAGTACTTC. This chain connects TRBV6-5 to TRBJ2-7; D ambiguous. This CDR3 region has 14 residues. Trimming left V 6 bases short and J 7 bases short, with 19 bases between. Per the germline V gene, CDR1 is MNHEY and CDR2 is SVGAGI.

This chain uses TRBV4-3 with TRBJ1-2; D perhaps matches TRBD1 (5 bases). The CDR3 has 12 amino acids. V lost 4 bases, J lost 8 bases, and 11 bases lay in between. From germline, CDR1 is LGHNA and CDR2 YSLEER. This chain's CDR3 is CASSPGRGGYTF. In DNA, the CDR3 is TGCGCCAGCAGCCCGGGACGGGGGGGCTACACCTTC.

This clone was recorded only once. The V call is TRBV12-3 or TRBV12-4, the J call TRBJ2-1; the D gene is possibly TRBD2 (5 bases). V was clipped by 3 bases and J by 9 bases, with 12 bases between them. The CDR3 length is 13 residues. The CDR3 sequence is CASSFTRGGEQFF. The CDR3 region has the DNA TGTGCCAGCAGTTTCACTAGAGGCGGTGAGCAGTTCTTC.

The chain carries TRBV6-6 and TRBJ1-1; D is ambiguous. Germline CDR1 MNHNY, CDR2 SVGAGI (reference sequence). There are 11 residues in the CDR3. The ends were cut back, 6 bases at V and 1 base at J, with 3 bases in the middle. CDR3: CASRANTEAFF. In nucleotides, the CDR3 is TGTGCCAGCAGGGCGAACACTGAAGCTTTCTTT.

This clone was seen a few times. The chain combines TRBV7-2 with TRBJ2-7; no firm D call. The CDR3 spans 14 residues. CDR1 and CDR2 (germline): SGHTA, FQGNSA. Trimming took off 0 bases at V and 3 bases at J, with 9 bases between the two ends. The CDR3 loop is CASSLAIYVYEQYF. DNA of the CDR3: TGTGCCAGCAGCTTAGCGATCTACGTCTACGAGCAGTACTTC.

The chain combines TRBV6-2 or TRBV6-3 with TRBJ1-2; possibly TRBD1 for D (5 bases). Germline V gene data show CDR1 as MNHEY and CDR2 as SVGEGT. Trimming left V 3 bases short and J 10 bases short, with 12 bases between. CDR3 length: 12 amino acids. In DNA, the CDR3 is TGTGCCAGCAGTTATTCTCAGGGAGTCTACACCTTC. It encodes CASSYSQGVYTF.